This is a list of T cell receptor beta chains from one sample in a study of T cells in Graves' hyperthyroidism and ophthalmopathy. TCRdb called the multiplex PCR reads again in MiXCR, with one record for every CDR3 protein. The sample has hundreds of thousands of distinct CDR3 sequences; 45% are singletons. The sequenced sample was peripheral blood or thyroid tissue (not recorded which). The receptors shown here come from an adult man with Graves' disease, either hyperthyroidism or ophthalmopathy (not recorded which). CDR3s include the opening cysteine and the closing phenylalanine or tryptophan. The D gene is left open where the match is weak. Clone size appears in some rows only: once, few, many, or a class for an expanded clone.

j_call v_call clone_size d_call cdr3_length cdr3_aa cdr3_nt
TRBJ2-7 TRBV5-5 NA NA 11 CAGSAPYEQYF TGTGCCGGCAGTGCCCCTTACGAGCAGTACTTC
TRBJ1-1 TRBV25-1 many TRBD1 14 CASSDQGENTEAFF TGTGCCAGCAGTGACCAGGGGGAGAACACTGAAGCTTTCTTT
TRBJ1-2 TRBV11-2 NA NA 13 CASSAQQNYGYTF TGTGCCAGCAGTGCACAGCAGAACTATGGCTACACCTTC
TRBJ2-7 TRBV15 NA NA 13 CATSRQSTGEQYF TGTGCCACCAGCAGACAGTCCACCGGGGAGCAGTACTTC
TRBJ1-2 TRBV5-1 NA TRBD1 15 CASSLEKAGGLGYTF TGCGCCAGCAGCTTGGAGAAGGCAGGGGGGCTTGGCTACACCTTC
TRBJ1-2 TRBV2 NA NA 14 CASSQDLTVYGYTF TGTGCCAGCAGCCAAGATCTGACAGTCTATGGCTACACCTTC
TRBJ1-3 TRBV7-2 NA NA 12 CASSFQVNTIYF TGTGCCAGCAGCTTTCAGGTGAACACCATATATTTT
TRBJ2-3 TRBV2 NA NA 12 CASTRRTDTQYF TGTGCCAGCACCCGTCGTACAGATACGCAGTATTTT
TRBJ2-5 TRBV29-1 NA TRBD1 15 CSVSTGASGRETQYF TGCAGCGTCTCGACAGGGGCCTCGGGCCGGGAGACCCAGTACTTC
TRBJ2-7 TRBV12-3/TRBV12-4 NA TRBD2 11 CASSSGGAQYF TGTGCCAGCAGTAGCGGGGGCGCGCAGTACTTC
TRBJ2-7 TRBV20-1 few NA 13 CSARGGHSYEQYF TGCAGTGCTAGGGGTGGCCACTCCTACGAGCAGTACTTC
TRBJ1-4 TRBV9 NA TRBD1 15 CASSQGGHWDEKLFF TGTGCCAGCAGCCAGGGGGGACATTGGGATGAAAAACTGTTTTTT
TRBJ2-5 TRBV20-1 NA NA 14 CSARERRDQETQYF TGCAGTGCTAGAGAAAGGAGGGATCAAGAGACCCAGTACTTC
TRBJ1-1 TRBV2 few NA 14 CASSEREMNTEAFF TGTGCCAGCAGTGAACGGGAGATGAACACTGAAGCTTTCTTT
TRBJ1-3 TRBV29-1 NA TRBD1 13 CSVGGTGVYTIYF TGCAGCGTTGGGGGGACAGGGGTTTACACCATATATTTT
TRBJ2-2 TRBV29-1 NA NA 14 CSVDGLGDTGELFF TGCAGCGTTGATGGGCTGGGCGACACCGGGGAGCTGTTTTTT
TRBJ1-5 TRBV29-1 many NA 13 CSVGWDSNQPQHF TGCAGCGTTGGCTGGGACAGCAATCAGCCCCAGCATTTT
TRBJ2-7 TRBV7-4 NA NA 14 CASSLPGMTYEQYF TGTGCCAGCAGCTTACCGGGGATGACCTACGAGCAGTACTTC
TRBJ2-5 TRBV9 few TRBD1 14 CASSVGQRKETQYF TGTGCCAGCAGCGTGGGACAGAGAAAAGAGACCCAGTACTTC
TRBJ1-1 TRBV16 NA TRBD1 16 CASSLQGRGIRSEAFF TGTGCCAGCAGCCTACAGGGGCGGGGAATCCGCAGTGAAGCTTTCTTT
TRBJ1-4 TRBV12-3/TRBV12-4 NA NA 14 CASSLHPKGEKLFF TGTGCCAGCAGTTTGCACCCAAAAGGAGAAAAACTGTTTTTT
TRBJ1-5 TRBV15 many TRBD1 16 CATSRGQGAAGQPQHF TGTGCCACCAGCAGGGGACAGGGGGCCGCCGGTCAGCCCCAGCATTTT
TRBJ2-7 TRBV12-3/TRBV12-4 few NA 14 CASSARTLGGEQYF TGTGCCAGCAGCGCCCGGACCCTCGGCGGCGAGCAGTACTTC
TRBJ1-2 TRBV2 many NA 13 CASSDSGVGGYTF TGTGCCAGCAGTGATTCAGGGGTGGGTGGCTACACCTTC
TRBJ2-7 TRBV3-1 NA NA 14 CASSQDAVPYEQYF TGTGCCAGCAGCCAAGATGCAGTCCCCTACGAGCAGTACTTC
TRBJ2-7 TRBV7-6 many NA 13 CASSSTTSYEQYF TGTGCCAGCAGCTCGACCACGTCCTACGAGCAGTACTTC
TRBJ1-2 TRBV24-1 NA TRBD1 16 CATSDSTGQGHYGYTF TGTGCCACCAGTGATTCCACGGGACAGGGACACTATGGCTACACCTTC
TRBJ2-7 TRBV6-6 NA TRBD1 14 CASNVRDRGYEQYF TGTGCCAGCAATGTCCGGGACAGGGGCTACGAGCAGTACTTC
TRBJ1-1 TRBV7-9 NA NA 14 CASSLNRPNTEAFF TGTGCCAGCAGCTTAAACAGGCCTAACACTGAAGCTTTCTTT
TRBJ1-4 TRBV12-3/TRBV12-4 NA NA 14 CASSFLADSGKLFF TGTGCCAGCAGTTTCTTAGCCGACTCGGGAAAACTGTTTTTT